One TCR beta chain is described in this entry. The data belong to a study of blood T cell repertoires in COVID-19. Study in general: The analysed material was cDNA or gDNA that came from T cells, B-cell-depleted T cells, or PBMCs.

CDR3 length: 17 amino acids. Germline lookup yields CDR1 KGHSH and CDR2 LQKENI. V lost 3 bases and J lost 0; bases outside the gene matches: 10. Participants were aged roughly 18 to 90 years, lived in 25 or so US areas, and enrolled virtually. Two negative PCRs, clearance, or symptom resolution characterized the recovered Cohort 3 donors. Profiling relied on immunoSEQ multiplex PCR, and the TCRdb table lists in-frame clones only, not all of them. Among roughly 270,000 clones listed, 85% were seen once. The V and J genes are TRBV18 and TRBJ1-1; 7 positions agree with TRBD1. Sequencing used PBMCs or T cells enriched from blood (not recorded which). This clonotype was sampled from a woman between 50 and 59 years old who had recovered from COVID-19. In DNA form, the CDR3 reads TGTGCCAGCTCACCGTACACAGGGGATCGGATGAACACTGAAGCTTTCTTT. As protein: CASSPYTGDRMNTEAFF.